These 13 T cell receptor beta chains originate from one sample sequenced in a study of T cell changes during pregnancy in multiple sclerosis (dated by TCRdb to between 2018 and 2021). Library method: the immunoSEQ multiplex PCR assay. Held by TCRdb, this immuneACCESS table contains in-frame sequences only and omits some clones. Under half of the omission traces to an unresolved V gene where checked; the cause of the rest is unknown. The sample records about 67,000 clones, roughly 92% of which are singletons. The top ten constitute 1.6% of the sample. This sample comprised peripheral blood, obtained in the first trimester of pregnancy. These receptors all come from a female donor in good health, enrolled as a control in a pregnancy study.

The chain couples TRBV5-1 to TRBJ1-4, with 7 bases matching TRBD1. V shed 4 bases and J 8 bases; nucleotides not matched to a gene: 8. This CDR3 has 14 amino acids. Germline CDR1 is SGHRS and CDR2 is YFSETQ. CDR3 loop: CASSPMTGIEKLFF. CDR3 bases: TGCGCCAGCAGCCCTATGACAGGGATAGAAAAACTGTTTTTT.

This rearrangement joins TRBV11-1 to TRBJ2-7, with D maybe TRBD1 (6 bases). The CDR3 totals 13 residues. CDR1 SGHAT and CDR2 FQDESV come from the germline V gene (reference sequence). V lost 6 bases, J lost 2 bases, and 11 bases lay in between. The CDR3 is CASSSHRAYEQYF. The CDR3 coding sequence is TGTGCCAGCAGTTCTCACAGGGCCTACGAGCAGTACTTC. Together with reference TRBV11-1 and TRBJ2-7, the CDR3 gives the full variable domain: EAEVAQSPRYKITEKSQAVAFWCDPISGHATLYWYRQILGQGPELLVQFQDESVVDDSQLPKDRFSAERLKGVDSTLKIQPAELGDSAMYLCASSSHRAYEQYFGPGTRLTVT.

The chain has TRBV5-1 and TRBJ2-1; TRBD2 matches 9 bases. The V gene end was trimmed by 5 bases and the J gene end by 9 bases; junction bases not matched to a gene: 9. The CDR3 runs 14 residues. Looked up from germline, CDR1 is SGHRS and CDR2 is YFSETQ. The CDR3: CASSFLGGRAEQFF. The CDR3, as DNA: TGCGCCAGCAGTTTTCTGGGCGGGAGGGCTGAGCAGTTCTTC.

This chain connects TRBV7-6 to TRBJ2-5, with 12 bases matching TRBD1. The CDR3 extends over 17 amino acids. The germline V gene has CDR1 SGHVS and CDR2 FNYEAQ. With V trimmed by 1 base and J by 5 bases, 8 bases remained unmatched. CDR3 nucleotide sequence: TGTGCCAGCAGCTTAGGGAGGGACAGGGGGCTTGGGGAGACCCAGTACTTC. Its protein product is CASSLGRDRGLGETQYF.

The V call is TRBV7-2, the J call TRBJ2-3, with a tentative D call TRBD2 (5 bases). Germline V CDR1 and CDR2: SGHTA, FQGNSA. Trimming pared 5 bases from V and 4 bases from J, leaving 7 bases between. This CDR3 spans 12 amino acids. CDR3 protein: CASSPAADTQYF. The CDR3 nucleotides are TGTGCCAGCAGCCCAGCGGCAGATACGCAGTATTTT. Full variable domain (rest looked up from reference TRBV7-2 and TRBJ2-3): GAGVSQSPSNKVTEKGKDVELRCDPISGHTALYWYRQSLGQGLEFLIYFQGNSAPDKSGLPSDRFSAERTGGSVSTLTIQRTQQEDSAVYLCASSPAADTQYFGPGTRLTVL.

V gene TRBV5-8 combines with J gene TRBJ1-5; D ambiguous. The germline V and J ends were trimmed by 4 bases and 6 bases, with 14 bases remaining between them. The CDR3 covers 14 residues. Germline V gene data show CDR1 as SGHTS and CDR2 as YDEGEE. CDR3 bases: TGTGCCAGCAGCATGGAGGAGTGGGTTCAGCCCCAGCATTTT. This translates into CASSMEEWVQPQHF.

The chain joins TRBV5-4 to TRBJ1-1; D is unclear. Trimming removed 0 bases at V and 6 bases at J, with 6 bases between. This CDR3 comprises 12 residues. Germline CDR1 SGHNT, CDR2 YYREEE (reference sequence). As DNA, the CDR3 is TGTGCCAGCAGCTTGGAACAGTCTGAAGCTTTCTTT. Its protein is CASSLEQSEAFF.

V is TRBV5-1 and J is TRBJ2-7; 9 bases agree with TRBD1. V lost 6 bases and J lost 6; bases outside the gene matches: 7. Germline CDR1 is SGHRS and CDR2 is YFSETQ. This CDR3 is built from 13 residues. CDR3 in DNA: TGCGCCAGCACAGGGACAGGGTCTCTCGAGCAGTACTTC. This gives the protein CASTGTGSLEQYF.

The chain links TRBV5-1 to TRBJ2-1; TRBD1 matches 7 bases. The junction had 8 bases not matched to a gene; V was cut back by 4 bases and J by 7 bases. The germline gives CDR1 SGHRS, CDR2 YFSETQ. The CDR3 is 14 amino acids. The DNA of the CDR3 is TGCGCCAGCAGCCCGACGGCAGGGGGAAATGAGCAGTTCTTC. Translated, it gives CASSPTAGGNEQFF.

CDR3 in DNA: TGTGCCAGCAGTTACTCGACAAGCTCTGGAAACACCATATATTTT. It codes for CASSYSTSSGNTIYF. The chain has TRBV6-5 and TRBJ1-3; D gene uncertain. V shed 0 bases and J shed 0 bases, with 6 bases lying between them. CDR1 and CDR2 from the germline V gene are MNHEY and SVGAGI. There are 15 residues in the CDR3.

This clone was observed a single time. The CDR3 DNA reads TGTGCCAGCAGCTTGCCGGTTGGCACTGAAGCTTTCTTT. It codes for CASSLPVGTEAFF. This chain connects TRBV5-6 to TRBJ1-1; D not resolved. The CDR3 is 13 residues long. The germline CDR1 and CDR2 sequences are SGHDT and YYEEEE. Trimming left V 1 base short and J 4 bases short, with 8 bases between. The variable domain in full, with the rest retrieved from reference TRBV5-6 and TRBJ1-1, is DAGVTQSPTHLIKTRGQQVTLRCSPKSGHDTVSWYQQALGQGPQFIFQYYEEEERQRGNFPDRFSGHQFPNYSSELNVNALLLGDSALYLCASSLPVGTEAFFGQGTRLTVV.

This chain uses TRBV2 with TRBJ1-2, with D possibly matching TRBD1 (6 bases). This CDR3 is built from 12 residues. Germline V lookup: CDR1 SNHLY, CDR2 FYNNEI. V was trimmed by 6 bases and J by 3 bases, leaving 8 bases between them. CDR3 sequence: CASSHRDYGYTF. The CDR3, as DNA: TGTGCCAGCAGCCACAGGGACTATGGCTACACCTTC.

This sequence joins TRBV4-1 and TRBJ2-5; D may be TRBD1 (5 bases). Germline V gene sequence: CDR1 MGHRA, CDR2 YSYEKL. The V end lost 1 base, the J end lost 3 bases, and 15 bases lay between the germline ends. The CDR3 runs to 16 residues. This chain's CDR3 is CASSQADGQGEETQYF. The CDR3 DNA reads TGCGCCAGCAGCCAAGCCGACGGACAAGGAGAAGAGACCCAGTACTTC.